Following are 14 T cell receptor beta chains from one sample sequenced in a study of tumor-infiltrating lymphocytes in primary liver carcinoma. TCR beta cDNA was prepared out of roughly 500 ng total RNA by means of a constant-region primer. Library construction for TCR beta comprised three nested multiplex PCR rounds performed with slightly modified ARM-PCR. With TRBV1-TRBV30 forward primers and a C-beta reverse primer, the first two PCR rounds were run for around 11 cycles each. TCRdb called the multiplex PCR reads again in MiXCR, with one record for every CDR3 protein. The sample shows some 180,000 distinct CDR3 sequences, just under 85% of them seen only once. DNA and RNA were both co-extracted from approximately 20-30 mg of bulk tissue that had not been sorted. Sequencing was performed on tumor tissue from primary liver carcinoma. The receptors stem from a man aged 40-55 years with primary liver carcinoma and hepatitis B virus infection.

The chain recombines TRBV11-2 with TRBJ2-7; the match to TRBD2 covers 12 bases. The CDR3 is made up of 16 amino acids. J gave up 13 bases and V 4 bases, and 17 bases lay outside the gene matches. The germline V gene has CDR1 SGHAT and CDR2 FQNNGV. As DNA, the CDR3 is TGTGCCAGCAGCTCGCGGACTAGCGGGGTCTCCTACGAGCGATACTTC. It codes for CASSSRTSGVSYERYF.

To note about this clonotype: A read error may be the cause here, since a much bigger clone is one base away. J is TRBJ2-1 and V is TRBV5-1; 10 positions agree with TRBD2. The V gene's germline CDR1 is SGHRS and CDR2 YFSETQ. The ends lost 3 bases at V and 15 bases at J; junction bases unmatched: 9. The CDR3 loop spans 13 amino acids. DNA of the CDR3: TGCGCCAGCAGCTCGGAGCCTAGCGGGAGTGGGTTCTTC. Its protein is CASSSEPSGSGFF.

A word on this clonotype: This may be a read error: a much more frequent sequence differs by one nucleotide. V usage is TRBV2 and J usage is TRBJ2-7; D may be TRBD1 (6 bases). CDR3 length: 12 amino acids. The germline CDR1 and CDR2 sequences are SNHLY and FYNNEI. CDR3 protein: CVSFRDTYEQYF. The CDR3 DNA reads TGTGTCAGCTTTCGGGACACCTACGAGCAGTACTTC.

With regard to this clonotype: Germline is not matched at one junction end, which may reflect a read error. The J gene is TRBJ2-5, the V gene TRBV4-1, with D perhaps TRBD1 (6 bases). CDR1 is MGHRA, CDR2 YSYEKL, per germline. The CDR3 is 15 residues long. The CDR3: CVSSQVWTAQETQNF. CDR3 DNA sequence: TGCGTCAGCAGCCAAGTATGGACAGCCCAAGAGACCCAGAACTTC.

In its sample, this clonotype is medium-sized. The chain has TRBV11-2 and TRBJ2-1; D is uncertain. This CDR3 has 15 amino acids. CDR1 and CDR2 (germline): SGHAT, FQNNGV. The V end lost 0 bases, the J end lost 2 bases, and 8 bases lay between the germline ends. CDR3 sequence: CASSLDLGTYNEQFF. CDR3 coding DNA: TGTGCCAGCAGCTTAGATCTGGGGACCTACAATGAGCAGTTCTTC.

This clonotype was counted only a few times. The chain combines TRBV20-1 with TRBJ2-7; tentatively, D is TRBD2 (5 bases). CDR1 and CDR2 from the germline V gene are DFQATT and SNEGSKA (reference sequence). The CDR3 spans 12 residues. Trimming stripped 6 bases from V and 6 bases from J, with 15 bases between. The CDR3 loop is CSAPFLEGEQYF. The CDR3 DNA follows: TGCAGTGCGCCATTTCTCGAGGGCGAGCAGTACTTC.

Of note for this clonotype: A read error is likely, as this CDR3 ends without the conserved phenylalanine or tryptophan. The rearrangement uses TRBV11-2 and TRBJ1-5; a possible D gene is TRBD1 (5 bases). Germline values: CDR1 SGHAT, CDR2 FQNNGV. The CDR3 has 17 amino acids. The CDR3 loop reads CASNLVGVIGINQPQHY. DNA of the CDR3: TGTGCCAGCAACTTAGTAGGGGTAATAGGGATCAATCAGCCCCAGCATTAT.

Details on this clonotype: As the CDR3 is not closed by the conserved phenylalanine or tryptophan, this likely results from a read error. The chain joins TRBV4-2 to TRBJ1-6; 10 bases align to TRBD1. The CDR3 consists of 17 residues. The germline V gene encodes CDR1 LGHNA and CDR2 YNFKEQ. The CDR3, as DNA: TGTGCCAACAGCCAACCAGAACAGGGACAGGGGAATTCACCCCTCCACTAT. It specifies CANSQPEQGQGNSPLHY.

The count of this clonotype is one. A clone one base away is much larger, so this may be a read error. V gene TRBV5-1 combines with J gene TRBJ1-4, with 10 bases identical to TRBD1. The germline gives CDR1 SGHRS, CDR2 YFSETQ. The CDR3 is made up of 15 amino acids. CDR3 amino acids: CASSVGQGKGEKLLF. The CDR3 nucleotides are TGCGCCAGCAGCGTGGGACAGGGGAAAGGGGAAAAACTGTTATTT.

The genes are TRBV29-1 and TRBJ2-3, with 10 nucleotides matching TRBD2. The length of the CDR3 is 13 residues. Germline CDR1 and CDR2: SQVTM and ANQGSEA. After removal of 7 bases from V and 13 bases from J, the junction contained 14 bases not matched to a gene. The CDR3, as DNA: TGCAGCGCCCAGCGGGGGGGCACAGATACAGAGTATTTT. Protein: CSAQRGGTDTEYF.

Note on this clonotype: One junction end does not reproduce the germline sequence, and a read error may be involved. The V and J genes are TRBV4-2 and TRBJ2-2, with TRBD1 as a possible D gene (6 bases). Germline V gene sequence: CDR1 LGHNA, CDR2 YNFKEQ. The CDR3 totals 19 residues. DNA for the CDR3: TGTGCCAGCAGCCGAGATAATGGACAGCCCCTTCTGAACACCGGGGAGTTGTTTTTT. Amino acid sequence: CASSRDNGQPLLNTGELFF.

As to this clonotype: The junction and the germline gene differ at one end; a read error may be behind it. The V call is TRBV11-1, the J call TRBJ2-3; perhaps TRBD2 as D (5 bases). The CDR3 loop spans 19 amino acids. Germline assignment: CDR1 SGHAT and CDR2 FQDESV (reference sequence). This chain's CDR3 is CTSNSEGSSVGARIDTQYF. The CDR3 DNA follows: TGTACCAGCAACTCTGAGGGAAGCTCTGTTGGAGCCCGCATAGATACGCAGTATTTT.

Note on this clonotype: The final CDR3 position lacks the conserved phenylalanine or tryptophan, pointing to a likely read error. V is TRBV4-2 and J is TRBJ2-2; D tentatively fits TRBD1 or TRBD2 (6 bases each). The CDR3 length is 16 residues. Germline assignment: CDR1 LGHNA and CDR2 YNFKEQ. This CDR3 is CANSQEGGQNTRELFC. CDR3 in DNA: TGTGCCAACAGCCAAGAGGGGGGTCAGAACACCAGGGAGCTGTTTTGT.

CDR3 DNA: TGTACTAGCAGTTTAAGTGGGGTTGGTGAGAAACTGTTTTTT. It specifies CTSSLSGVGEKLFF. The gene calls are TRBV12-3 or TRBV12-4 and TRBJ1-4, with D uncertain. This CDR3 region has 14 residues.